This TCR beta chain was sequenced in a study of blood T cell repertoires in COVID-19. About the study: Samples representing acute and convalescent COVID-19 were sourced from the United States, Italy and Spain.

CDR1 and CDR2 (germline): SGHDT, YYEEEE. V was clipped by 4 bases and J by 0 bases; unmatched bases: 8. This CDR3 has 18 amino acids. Clones were read by immunoSEQ multiplex PCR, and TCRdb kept only the in-frame ones, dropping some. The table lists some 320,000 clones, about nine tenths of them singletons. The study drew participants aged about 18 to 89 years from 24 US areas. Among Cohort 3 donors, those recovered had two negative PCRs, clearance, or symptom resolution. The specimen sequenced was PBMCs or T cells enriched from blood (not recorded which). This receptor was identified in a man in his fifties or sixties who had recovered from COVID-19. The rearrangement uses TRBV5-6 and TRBJ2-1, with 12 bases lining up with TRBD2. CDR3 loop: CASSGGTSGRFSYNEQFF. CDR3 coding DNA: TGTGCCAGCAGCGGGGGTACTAGCGGGAGGTTCTCCTACAATGAGCAGTTCTTC.